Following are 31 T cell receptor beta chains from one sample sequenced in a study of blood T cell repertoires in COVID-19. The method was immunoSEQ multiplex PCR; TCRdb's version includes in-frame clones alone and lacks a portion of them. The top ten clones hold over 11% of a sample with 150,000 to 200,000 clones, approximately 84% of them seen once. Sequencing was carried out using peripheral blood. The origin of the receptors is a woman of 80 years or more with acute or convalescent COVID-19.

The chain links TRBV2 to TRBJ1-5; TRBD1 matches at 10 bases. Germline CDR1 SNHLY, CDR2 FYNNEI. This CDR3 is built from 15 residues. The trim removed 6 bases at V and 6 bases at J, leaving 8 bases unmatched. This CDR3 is CASRETGGAGQPQHF. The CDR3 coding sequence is TGTGCCAGCAGGGAGACAGGGGGCGCGGGTCAGCCCCAGCATTTT.

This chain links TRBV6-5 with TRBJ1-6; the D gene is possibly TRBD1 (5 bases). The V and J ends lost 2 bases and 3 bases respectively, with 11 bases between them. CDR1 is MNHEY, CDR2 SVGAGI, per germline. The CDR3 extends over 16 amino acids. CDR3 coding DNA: TGTGCCAGCAGTTACCCCCACAGGCGCTATAATTCACCCCTCCACTTT. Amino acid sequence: CASSYPHRRYNSPLHF.

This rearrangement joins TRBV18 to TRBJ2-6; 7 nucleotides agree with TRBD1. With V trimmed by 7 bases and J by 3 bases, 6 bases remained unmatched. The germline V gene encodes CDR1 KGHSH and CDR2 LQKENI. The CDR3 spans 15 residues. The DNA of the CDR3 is TGTGCCAGCTTGCTACAGGGGATTGGGGCCAACGTCCTGACTTTC. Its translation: CASLLQGIGANVLTF.

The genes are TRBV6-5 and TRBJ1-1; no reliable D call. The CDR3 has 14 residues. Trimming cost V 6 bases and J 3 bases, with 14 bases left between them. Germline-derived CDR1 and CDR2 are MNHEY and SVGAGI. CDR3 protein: CASSRPGSDTEAFF. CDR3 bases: TGTGCCAGCAGCCGCCCCGGGTCGGACACTGAAGCTTTCTTT.

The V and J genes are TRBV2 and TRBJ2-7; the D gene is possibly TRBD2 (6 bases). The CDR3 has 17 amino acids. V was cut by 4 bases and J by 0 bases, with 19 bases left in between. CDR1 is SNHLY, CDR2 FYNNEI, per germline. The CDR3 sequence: CASSGVKNAGGSYEQYF. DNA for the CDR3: TGTGCCAGCAGTGGGGTTAAAAATGCCGGGGGCTCCTACGAGCAGTACTTC.

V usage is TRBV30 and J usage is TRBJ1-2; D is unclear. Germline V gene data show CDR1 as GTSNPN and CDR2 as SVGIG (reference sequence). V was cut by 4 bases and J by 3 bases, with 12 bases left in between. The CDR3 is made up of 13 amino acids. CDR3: CAWNPFGDYGYTF. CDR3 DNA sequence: TGTGCCTGGAATCCTTTCGGGGACTATGGCTACACCTTC. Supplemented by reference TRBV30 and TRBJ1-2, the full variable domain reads SQTIHQWPATLVQPVGSPLSLECTVEGTSNPNLYWYRQAAGRGLQLLFYSVGIGQISSEVPQNLSASRPQDRQFILSSKKLLLSDSGFYLCAWNPFGDYGYTFGSGTRLTVV.

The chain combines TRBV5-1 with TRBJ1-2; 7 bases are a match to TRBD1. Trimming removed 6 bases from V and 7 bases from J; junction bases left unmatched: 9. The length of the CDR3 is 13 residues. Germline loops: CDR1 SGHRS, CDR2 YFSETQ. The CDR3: CASTEPGQFGYTF. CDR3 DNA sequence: TGCGCCAGCACTGAACCGGGACAGTTTGGCTACACCTTC.

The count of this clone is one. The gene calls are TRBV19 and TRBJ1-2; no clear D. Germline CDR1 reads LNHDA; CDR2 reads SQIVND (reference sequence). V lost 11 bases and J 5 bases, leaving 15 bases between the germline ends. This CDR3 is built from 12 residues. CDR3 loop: CAGSTDPYGYTF. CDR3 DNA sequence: TGTGCCGGCAGTACAGATCCTTATGGCTACACCTTC.

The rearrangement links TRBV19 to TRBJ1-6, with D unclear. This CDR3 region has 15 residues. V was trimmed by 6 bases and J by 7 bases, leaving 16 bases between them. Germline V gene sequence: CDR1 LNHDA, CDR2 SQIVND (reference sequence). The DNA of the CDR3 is TGTGCCAGTAGCTCCGGGTCAGAGTGGAATTCACCCCTCCACTTT. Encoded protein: CASSSGSEWNSPLHF.

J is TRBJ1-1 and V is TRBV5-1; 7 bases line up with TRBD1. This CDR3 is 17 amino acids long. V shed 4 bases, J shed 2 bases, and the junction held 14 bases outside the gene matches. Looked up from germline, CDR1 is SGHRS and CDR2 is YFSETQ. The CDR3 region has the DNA TGCGCCAGCAGCGCGGAGACAGGGCTCCTTGTAAACACTGAAGCTTTCTTT. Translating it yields CASSAETGLLVNTEAFF.

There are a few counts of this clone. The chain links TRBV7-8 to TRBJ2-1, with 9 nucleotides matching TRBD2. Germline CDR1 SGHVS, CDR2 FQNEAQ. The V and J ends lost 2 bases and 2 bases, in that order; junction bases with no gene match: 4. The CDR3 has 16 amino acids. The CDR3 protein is CASSLKRTSAYNEQFF. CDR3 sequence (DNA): TGTGCCAGCAGCTTAAAAAGGACTAGCGCCTACAATGAGCAGTTCTTC.

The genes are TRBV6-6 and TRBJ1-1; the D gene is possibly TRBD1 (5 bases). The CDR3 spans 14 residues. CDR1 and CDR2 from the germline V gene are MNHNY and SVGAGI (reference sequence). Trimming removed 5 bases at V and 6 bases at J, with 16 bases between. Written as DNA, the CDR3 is TGTGCCAGCAGTAGGAACACAGGCGACGCTGAAGCTTTCTTT. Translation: CASSRNTGDAEAFF.

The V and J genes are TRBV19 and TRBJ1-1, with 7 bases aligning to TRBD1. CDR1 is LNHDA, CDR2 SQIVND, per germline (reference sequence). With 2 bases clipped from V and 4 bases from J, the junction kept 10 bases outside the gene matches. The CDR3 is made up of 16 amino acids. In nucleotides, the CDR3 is TGTGCCAGTAGTATAAACCCGAGACAGGGAAGCACTGAAGCTTTCTTT. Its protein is CASSINPRQGSTEAFF.

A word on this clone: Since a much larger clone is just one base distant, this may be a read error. CDR3 nucleotides: TGTGCCAGCAGCCTTAGCGGCAATGAGCAGTTCTTC. This encodes CASSLSGNEQFF. J is TRBJ2-1 and V is TRBV7-3; maybe TRBD2 (6 bases). This CDR3 spans 12 amino acids. Trimming removed 5 bases at V and 6 bases at J, with 8 bases between. Germline loops: CDR1 SGHTA, CDR2 FQGTGA.

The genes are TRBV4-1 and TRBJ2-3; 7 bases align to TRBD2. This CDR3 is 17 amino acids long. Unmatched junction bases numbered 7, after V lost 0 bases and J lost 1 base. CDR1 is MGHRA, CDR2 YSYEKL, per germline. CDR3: CASSQDGSGVGTDTQYF. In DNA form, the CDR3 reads TGCGCCAGCAGCCAAGATGGGAGCGGGGTGGGCACAGATACGCAGTATTTT.

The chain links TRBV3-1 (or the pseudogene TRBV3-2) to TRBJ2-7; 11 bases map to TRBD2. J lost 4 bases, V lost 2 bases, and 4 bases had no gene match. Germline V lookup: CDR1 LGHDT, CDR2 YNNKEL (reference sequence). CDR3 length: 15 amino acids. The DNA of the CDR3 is TGTGCCAGCAGCCAAACTAGCGGGAGTCAATACGAGCAGTACTTC. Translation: CASSQTSGSQYEQYF.

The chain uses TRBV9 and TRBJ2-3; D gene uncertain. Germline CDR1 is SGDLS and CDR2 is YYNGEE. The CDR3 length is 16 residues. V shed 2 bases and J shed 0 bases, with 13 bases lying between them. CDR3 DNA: TGTGCCAGCAGCGTTTCCCCTCAGGCGAGCACAGATACGCAGTATTTT. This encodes CASSVSPQASTDTQYF.

CDR3 region: CASSPPAGSYEQYF. CDR3 nucleotide sequence: TGTGCCAGCTCACCACCGGCAGGTTCCTACGAGCAGTACTTC. The chain couples TRBV18 to TRBJ2-7; D not certain. CDR3 length: 14 residues. Germline values: CDR1 KGHSH, CDR2 LQKENI. The V gene lost 0 bases and the J gene lost 1 base, with 7 bases spanning the gap.

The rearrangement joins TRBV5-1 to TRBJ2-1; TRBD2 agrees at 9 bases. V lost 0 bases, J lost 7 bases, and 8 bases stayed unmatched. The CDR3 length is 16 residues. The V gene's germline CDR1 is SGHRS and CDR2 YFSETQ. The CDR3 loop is CASSLAPAGGLNEQFF. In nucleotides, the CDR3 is TGCGCCAGCAGCTTGGCCCCAGCGGGGGGCCTGAATGAGCAGTTCTTC.

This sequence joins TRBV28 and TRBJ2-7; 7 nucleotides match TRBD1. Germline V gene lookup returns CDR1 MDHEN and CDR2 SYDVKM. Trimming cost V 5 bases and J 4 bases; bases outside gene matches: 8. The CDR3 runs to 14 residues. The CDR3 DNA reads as TGTGCCAGCAGTAGTGGACAGGTGAGGTACGAGCAGTACTTC. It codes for CASSSGQVRYEQYF. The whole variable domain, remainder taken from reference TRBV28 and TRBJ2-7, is DVKVTQSSRYLVKRTGEKVFLECVQDMDHENMFWYRQDPGLGLRLIYFSYDVKMKEKGDIPEGYSVSREKKERFSLILESASTNQTSMYLCASSSGQVRYEQYFGPGTRLTVT.

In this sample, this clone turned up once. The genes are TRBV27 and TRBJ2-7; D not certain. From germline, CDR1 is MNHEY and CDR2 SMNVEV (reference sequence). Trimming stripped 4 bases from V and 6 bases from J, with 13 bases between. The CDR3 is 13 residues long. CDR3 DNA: TGTGCCAGCAGTTACCTCGGCGGCGGCGAGCAGTACTTC. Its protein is CASSYLGGGEQYF.

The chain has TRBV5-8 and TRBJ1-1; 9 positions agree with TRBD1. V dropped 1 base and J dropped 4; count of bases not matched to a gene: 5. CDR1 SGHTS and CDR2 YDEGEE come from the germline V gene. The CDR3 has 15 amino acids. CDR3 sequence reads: CASSLWTGARTEAFF. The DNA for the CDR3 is TGTGCCAGCAGCTTGTGGACAGGGGCCCGCACTGAAGCTTTCTTT. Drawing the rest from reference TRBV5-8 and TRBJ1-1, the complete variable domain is EAGVTQSPTHLIKTRGQQATLRCSPISGHTSVYWYQQALGLGLQFLLWYDEGEERNRGNFPPRFSGRQFPNYSSELNVNALELEDSALYLCASSLWTGARTEAFFGQGTRLTVV.

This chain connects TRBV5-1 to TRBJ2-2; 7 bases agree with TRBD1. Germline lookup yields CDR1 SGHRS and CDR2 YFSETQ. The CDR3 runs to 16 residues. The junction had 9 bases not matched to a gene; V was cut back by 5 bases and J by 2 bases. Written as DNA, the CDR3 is TGCGCCAGCAGACCCGACAGGGTTGGAAACACCGGGGAGCTGTTTTTT. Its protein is CASRPDRVGNTGELFF.

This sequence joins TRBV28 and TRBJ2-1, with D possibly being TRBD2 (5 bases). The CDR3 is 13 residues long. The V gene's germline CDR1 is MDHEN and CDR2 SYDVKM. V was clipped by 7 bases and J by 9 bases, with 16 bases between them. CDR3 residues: CASNLIQSGEQFF. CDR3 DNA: TGTGCCAGCAACCTCATTCAAAGCGGTGAGCAGTTCTTC.

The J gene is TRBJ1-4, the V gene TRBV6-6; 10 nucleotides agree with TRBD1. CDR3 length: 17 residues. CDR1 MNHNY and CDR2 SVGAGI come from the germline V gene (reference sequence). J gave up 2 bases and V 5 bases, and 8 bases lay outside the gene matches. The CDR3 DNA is TGTGCCAGCAGTCAGCCGGGACAGGGGTCTACTAATGAAAAACTGTTTTTT. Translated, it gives CASSQPGQGSTNEKLFF.

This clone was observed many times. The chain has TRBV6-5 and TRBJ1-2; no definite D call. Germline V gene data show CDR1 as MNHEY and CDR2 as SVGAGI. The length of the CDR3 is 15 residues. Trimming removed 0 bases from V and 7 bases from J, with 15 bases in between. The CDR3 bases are TGTGCCAGCAGTTACTCGAGGGTGGGAATTGGTGGCTACACCTTC. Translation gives CASSYSRVGIGGYTF.

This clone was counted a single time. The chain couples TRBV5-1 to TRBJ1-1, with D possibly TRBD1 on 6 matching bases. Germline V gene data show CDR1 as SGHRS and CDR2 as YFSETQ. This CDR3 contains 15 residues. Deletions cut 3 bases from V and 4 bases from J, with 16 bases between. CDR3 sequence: CASSSSTGRGTEAFF. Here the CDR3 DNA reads TGCGCCAGCAGCTCCTCCACAGGGAGGGGCACTGAAGCTTTCTTT.

The CDR3 DNA reads as TGTGCCAGCAGCTCGTCGGATACGCAGTATTTT. Translation: CASSSSDTQYF. The rearrangement joins TRBV7-6 to TRBJ2-3; D unclear. The CDR3 has 11 residues. Per germline, CDR1 SGHVS and CDR2 FNYEAQ. The V end was cut by 4 bases, the J end by 6 bases, with 5 bases between.

CDR3 coding DNA: TGTGCCAGTAGTATAACCAGGGGAGTCACACATGAGCAGTTCTTC. Its protein is CASSITRGVTHEQFF. J is TRBJ2-1 and V is TRBV19; weak D call: TRBD1 (6 bases). The germline V and J ends were trimmed by 2 bases and 8 bases, with 16 bases remaining between them. CDR3 length equals 15 residues. Germline V gene sequence: CDR1 LNHDA, CDR2 SQIVND (reference sequence).

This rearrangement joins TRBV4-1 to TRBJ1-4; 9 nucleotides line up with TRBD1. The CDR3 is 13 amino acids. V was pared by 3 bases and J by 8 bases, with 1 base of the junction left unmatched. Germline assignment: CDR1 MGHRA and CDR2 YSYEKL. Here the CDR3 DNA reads TGCGCCAGCAGCCACGGACAGGGGGAAAAACTGTTTTTT. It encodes CASSHGQGEKLFF.

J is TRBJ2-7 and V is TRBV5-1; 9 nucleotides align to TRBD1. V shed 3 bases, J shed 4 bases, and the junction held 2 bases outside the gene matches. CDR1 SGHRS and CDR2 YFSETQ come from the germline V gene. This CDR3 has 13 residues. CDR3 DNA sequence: TGCGCCAGCAGCTGGGGACAGGGATACGAGCAGTACTTC. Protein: CASSWGQGYEQYF. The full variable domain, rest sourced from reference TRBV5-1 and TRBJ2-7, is KAGVTQTPRYLIKTRGQQVTLSCSPISGHRSVSWYQQTPGQGLQFLFEYFSETQRNKGNFPGRFSGRQFSNSRSEMNVSTLELGDSALYLCASSWGQGYEQYFGPGTRLTVT.